Below, 19 T cell receptor beta chains from the same sample are listed, as sequenced in a study of cytomegalovirus exposure and HLA in healthy donors. Primers for the PCR totalled 60 Vbeta and 13 Jbeta. Sequencing was performed with immunoSEQ multiplex PCR; in TCRdb, only in-frame clones are kept and a portion is missing. The sample lists around 180,000 clones, 71% seen once, with roughly 1.6% in the top ten. The sample was PBMCs. Receptors were obtained from a girl aged 5 to 17 in good health and CMV-seronegative.

This rearrangement joins TRBV27 to TRBJ2-3; 10 bases are shared with TRBD2. The CDR3 has 21 residues. Unmatched junction bases numbered 21, after V lost 3 bases and J lost 3 bases. CDR1 is MNHEY and CDR2 is SMNVEV in the germline V gene (reference sequence). CDR3: CASSLSQGLAPSRQGTDTQYF. The DNA of the CDR3 is TGTGCCAGCAGTTTGAGCCAGGGACTAGCGCCGAGTCGCCAGGGGACAGATACGCAGTATTTT.

This clone has just a few counts. The V and J genes are TRBV4-2 and TRBJ2-7; D not resolved. This CDR3 region has 15 residues. Between the trimmed V and J ends, which lost 0 bases and 6 bases, there was a span of 15 bases. Germline V gene data show CDR1 as LGHNA and CDR2 as YNFKEQ. CDR3: CASSQDLSQPGEQYF. The CDR3, as DNA: TGTGCCAGCAGCCAAGATTTATCACAGCCCGGCGAGCAGTACTTC.

The chain has TRBV19 and TRBJ1-1, with a possible D match to TRBD1 (6 bases). The ends were cut back, 5 bases at V and 6 bases at J, with 22 bases in the middle. The CDR3 runs 16 residues. Germline V lookup: CDR1 LNHDA, CDR2 SQIVND (reference sequence). CDR3 in DNA: TGTGCCAGTAGTCACACAGGGCGAAGACCAGGCCCTGAAGCTTTCTTT. Protein product: CASSHTGRRPGPEAFF. The full variable domain, completed using reference TRBV19 and TRBJ1-1, is DGGITQSPKYLFRKEGQNVTLSCEQNLNHDAMYWYRQDPGQGLRLIYYSQIVNDFQKGDIAEGYSVSREKKESFPLTVTSAQKNPTAFYLCASSHTGRRPGPEAFFGQGTRLTVV.

The chain employs TRBV19 and TRBJ1-2; no reliable D call. The CDR3 spans 13 residues. CDR1 LNHDA and CDR2 SQIVND come from the germline V gene (reference sequence). Trimming pared 3 bases from V and 3 bases from J, leaving 8 bases between. The CDR3 DNA sequence: TGTGCCAGTAGTATGGGCCAGGACTATGGCTACACCTTC. Encoded protein: CASSMGQDYGYTF.

The chain carries TRBV6-5 and TRBJ1-6; D gene ambiguous. The CDR3 sequence is 14 residues long. In germline, CDR1 is MNHEY, CDR2 SVGAGI. Deletions cut 4 bases from V and 0 bases from J, with 4 bases between. CDR3 sequence (DNA): TGTGCCAGCAGTTTCAGCTCCTATAATTCACCCCTCCACTTT. Translating gives CASSFSSYNSPLHF.

The chain links TRBV7-3 to TRBJ1-1; 10 bases match TRBD1. The CDR3 spans 15 residues. The junction had 6 bases not matched to a gene; V was cut back by 4 bases and J by 4 bases. The V gene's germline CDR1 is SGHTA and CDR2 FQGTGA. CDR3 amino acids: CASSSSTGGLTEAFF. The CDR3 nucleotides read TGTGCCAGCAGCTCATCGACAGGGGGCCTCACTGAAGCTTTCTTT.

V gene TRBV5-6 combines with J gene TRBJ1-2; 7 nucleotides line up with TRBD1. CDR3 length equals 13 residues. V trimming: 1 base; J trimming: 8 bases; junction bases outside the gene matches: 5. Germline V gene lookup returns CDR1 SGHDT and CDR2 YYEEEE. CDR3 nucleotide sequence: TGTGCCAGCAGCTTGTCCCAGGGGGGAGGCTACACCTTC. This sequence encodes CASSLSQGGGYTF.

The chain joins TRBV4-1 to TRBJ2-7; TRBD2 matches at 8 bases. This CDR3 comprises 18 residues. CDR1 is MGHRA, CDR2 YSYEKL, per germline. After removal of 0 bases from V and 1 base from J, the junction contained 11 bases not matched to a gene. As DNA, the CDR3 is TGCGCCAGCAGCCAAGAGAGCCCCAGGGTAGCGGGGTCCTACGAGCAGTACTTC. Protein product: CASSQESPRVAGSYEQYF.

This clone occurred once. The CDR3 coding sequence is TGCGCCAGCAGCTTGGCCTTGATGGACAGGGGTGTGACTGAAGCTTTCTTT. Protein product: CASSLALMDRGVTEAFF. The rearrangement joins TRBV5-1 to TRBJ1-1; 9 positions match TRBD1. CDR3 length: 17 residues. Losses at the gene ends were 0 bases for V and 5 bases for J; bases not matched to a gene: 11. CDR1 SGHRS and CDR2 YFSETQ come from the germline V gene. Based on the CDR3 plus reference TRBV5-1 and TRBJ1-1, the full variable domain is KAGVTQTPRYLIKTRGQQVTLSCSPISGHRSVSWYQQTPGQGLQFLFEYFSETQRNKGNFPGRFSGRQFSNSRSEMNVSTLELGDSALYLCASSLALMDRGVTEAFFGQGTRLTVV.

The chain couples TRBV6-5 to TRBJ2-2; TRBD1 matches 8 bases. This CDR3 contains 15 residues. V lost 8 bases to trimming and J lost 0 bases; unmatched junction nucleotides: 5. Germline V gene lookup returns CDR1 MNHEY and CDR2 SVGAGI. CDR3 region: CASRPGGANTGELFF. The DNA of the CDR3 is TGTGCCAGCCGACCAGGGGGCGCGAACACCGGGGAGCTGTTTTTT.

The rearrangement uses TRBV5-4 and TRBJ2-3, with D possibly TRBD2 on 5 matching bases. The V and J ends lost 4 bases and 6 bases respectively, with 15 bases between them. There are 14 residues in the CDR3. Germline CDR1 and CDR2: SGHNT and YYREEE (reference sequence). The DNA of the CDR3 is TGTGCCAGCAGCCTTACGGGGTCCCCCGATACGCAGTATTTT. Amino acids: CASSLTGSPDTQYF. The variable domain in full, completed from reference TRBV5-4 and TRBJ2-3, reads ETGVTQSPTHLIKTRGQQVTLRCSSQSGHNTVSWYQQALGQGPQFIFQYYREEENGRGNFPPRFSGLQFPNYSSELNVNALELDDSALYLCASSLTGSPDTQYFGPGTRLTVL.

The chain joins TRBV9 to TRBJ2-3; maybe TRBD1 (6 bases). The ends were cut back, 5 bases at V and 2 bases at J, with 18 bases in the middle. The CDR3 runs to 16 residues. Germline CDR1 SGDLS, CDR2 YYNGEE. The CDR3 DNA sequence: TGTGCCAGCAGTGTAACACAGGGCTCGTTCACAGATACGCAGTATTTT. Translating gives CASSVTQGSFTDTQYF.

The rearrangement uses TRBV9 and TRBJ2-1, with D perhaps TRBD2 (5 bases). The CDR3 has 14 amino acids. The V gene lost 6 bases and the J gene lost 8 bases, with 18 bases spanning the gap. CDR1 is SGDLS and CDR2 is YYNGEE in the germline V gene. The CDR3 DNA reads as TGTGCCAGCACCCAGGAGAGGGATGTGGATGAGCAGTTCTTC. As protein: CASTQERDVDEQFF.

The V gene is TRBV4-2, the J gene TRBJ2-1; D is perhaps TRBD2 (7 bases). CDR1 is LGHNA and CDR2 is YNFKEQ in the germline V gene. Deletions cut 4 bases from V and 5 bases from J, with 15 bases between. The CDR3 has 15 amino acids. CDR3: CASSPSRGADNEQFF. For the CDR3, the DNA is TGTGCCAGCAGCCCATCCCGGGGGGCTGACAATGAGCAGTTCTTC.

This rearrangement joins TRBV19 to TRBJ2-5; TRBD2 aligns across 11 bases. The J segment lost 5 bases and the V segment lost 3 bases, leaving 11 bases of the junction unmatched. Germline CDR1 and CDR2: LNHDA and SQIVND (reference sequence). CDR3 size: 17 residues. As DNA, the CDR3 is TGTGCCAGTAGTATTCGCGACCTAGCGGGGGGCGTGGAGACCCAGTACTTC. Amino acid sequence: CASSIRDLAGGVETQYF.

The CDR3 DNA reads as TGTGCCAGCACCGCGGACAGGCCCTTCTATGGCTACACCTTC. Residues: CASTADRPFYGYTF. This chain links TRBV6-1 with TRBJ1-2, with TRBD1 identical over 7 bases. V shed 7 bases, J shed 4 bases, and the junction held 9 bases outside the gene matches. The CDR3 is 14 amino acids. In germline, CDR1 is MNHNS, CDR2 SASEGT.

The rearrangement uses TRBV5-8 and TRBJ2-3; 8 nucleotides match TRBD2. The length of the CDR3 is 15 residues. The V gene's germline CDR1 is SGHTS and CDR2 YDEGEE. The ends lost 2 bases at V and 1 base at J; junction bases unmatched: 3. CDR3: CASSFELAGTDTQYF. DNA for the CDR3: TGTGCCAGCAGCTTTGAACTAGCGGGCACAGATACGCAGTATTTT.

The genes are TRBV4-1 and TRBJ2-5, with 7 bases matching TRBD1. The CDR3 has 15 residues. Germline values: CDR1 MGHRA, CDR2 YSYEKL. V dropped 4 bases and J dropped 0; count of bases not matched to a gene: 5. The CDR3 sequence is CASSPMGQNQETQYF. Here the CDR3 DNA reads TGCGCCAGCAGCCCAATGGGACAGAACCAAGAGACCCAGTACTTC.

This clone has a handful of counts. The chain links TRBV9 to TRBJ2-7, with TRBD1 identical over 10 bases. The CDR3 loop spans 15 amino acids. Germline lookup yields CDR1 SGDLS and CDR2 YYNGEE. V lost 2 bases, J lost 1 base, and 3 bases stayed unmatched. CDR3 sequence reads: CASSVGTGDSYEQYF. CDR3 nucleotides: TGTGCCAGCAGCGTTGGGACAGGGGATTCCTACGAGCAGTACTTC.